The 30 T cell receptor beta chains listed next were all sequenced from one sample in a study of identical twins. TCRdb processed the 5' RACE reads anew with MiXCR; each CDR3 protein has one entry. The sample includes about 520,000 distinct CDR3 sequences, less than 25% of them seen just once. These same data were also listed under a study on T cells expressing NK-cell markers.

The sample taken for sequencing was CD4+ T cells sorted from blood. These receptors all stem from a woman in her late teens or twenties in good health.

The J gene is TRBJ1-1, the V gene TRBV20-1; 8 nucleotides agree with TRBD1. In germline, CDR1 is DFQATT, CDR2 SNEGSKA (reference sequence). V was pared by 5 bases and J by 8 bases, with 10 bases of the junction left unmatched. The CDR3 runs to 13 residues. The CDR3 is CSASGTGGSEAFF. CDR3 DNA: TGCAGTGCTTCCGGGACAGGAGGTTCGGAAGCTTTCTTT.

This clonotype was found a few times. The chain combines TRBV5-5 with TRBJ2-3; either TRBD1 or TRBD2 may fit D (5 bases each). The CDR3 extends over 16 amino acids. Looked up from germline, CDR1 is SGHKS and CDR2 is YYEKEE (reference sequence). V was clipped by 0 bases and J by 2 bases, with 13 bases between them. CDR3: CASSLDWGSYTDTQYF. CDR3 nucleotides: TGTGCCAGCAGCTTGGATTGGGGGTCCTACACAGATACGCAGTATTTT.

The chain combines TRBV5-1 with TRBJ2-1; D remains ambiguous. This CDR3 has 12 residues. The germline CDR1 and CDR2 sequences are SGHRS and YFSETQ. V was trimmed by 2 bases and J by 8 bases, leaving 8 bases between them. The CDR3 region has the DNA TGCGCCAGCAGCTTAGGAGAGTATGAGCAGTTCTTC. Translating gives CASSLGEYEQFF.

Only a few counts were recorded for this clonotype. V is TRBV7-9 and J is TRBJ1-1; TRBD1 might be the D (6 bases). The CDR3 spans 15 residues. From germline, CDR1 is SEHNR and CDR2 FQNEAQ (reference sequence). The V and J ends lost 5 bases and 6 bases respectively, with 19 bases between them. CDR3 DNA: TGTGCCAGCAGCGGAAAGGACAGCTTGACGGCTGAAGCTTTCTTT. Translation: CASSGKDSLTAEAFF.

CDR3 region: CASSLIGRGANVLTF. Here the CDR3 DNA reads TGTGCCAGCAGCTTGATCGGCCGCGGGGCCAACGTCCTGACTTTC. V gene TRBV5-6 combines with J gene TRBJ2-6, with no clear D. The CDR3 runs 15 residues. The ends were cut back, 1 base at V and 4 bases at J, with 9 bases in the middle. Per the germline V gene, CDR1 is SGHDT and CDR2 is YYEEEE.

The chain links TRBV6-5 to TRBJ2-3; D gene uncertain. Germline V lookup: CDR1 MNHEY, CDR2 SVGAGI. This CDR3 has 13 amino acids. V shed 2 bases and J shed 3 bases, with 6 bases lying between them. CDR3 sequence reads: CASSYDLTDTQYF. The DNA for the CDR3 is TGTGCCAGCAGTTACGATCTAACAGATACGCAGTATTTT.

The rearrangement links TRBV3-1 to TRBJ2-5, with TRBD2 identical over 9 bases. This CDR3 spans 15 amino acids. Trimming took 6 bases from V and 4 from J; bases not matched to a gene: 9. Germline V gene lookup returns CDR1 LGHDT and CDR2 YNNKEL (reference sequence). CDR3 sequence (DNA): TGTGCCAGCAGGTATTTAGCGGGAGAGGTAGAGACCCAGTACTTC. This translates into CASRYLAGEVETQYF.

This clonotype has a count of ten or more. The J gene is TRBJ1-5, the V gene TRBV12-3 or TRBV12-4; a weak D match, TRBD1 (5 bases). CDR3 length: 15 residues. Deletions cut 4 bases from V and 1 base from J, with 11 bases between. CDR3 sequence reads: CASSSQGASNQPQHF. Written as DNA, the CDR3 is TGTGCCAGCAGTTCTCAGGGAGCGAGCAATCAGCCCCAGCATTTT.

In DNA form, the CDR3 reads TGCAGTGCTAGGGATTGGGGTTCCTCTGAAGCTTTCTTT. It encodes CSARDWGSSEAFF. The chain joins TRBV20-1 to TRBJ1-1; no clear D gene. V was shortened by 3 bases and J by 6 bases, with 14 bases between the two germline ends. The CDR3 covers 13 residues. Germline-derived CDR1 and CDR2 are DFQATT and SNEGSKA (reference sequence).

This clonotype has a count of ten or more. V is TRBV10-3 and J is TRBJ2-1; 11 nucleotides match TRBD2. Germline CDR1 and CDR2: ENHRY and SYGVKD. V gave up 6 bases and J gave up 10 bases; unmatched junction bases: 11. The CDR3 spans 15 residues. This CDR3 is CAISDLSGRAQEQFF. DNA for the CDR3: TGTGCCATCAGCGATCTTAGCGGGAGGGCCCAGGAGCAGTTCTTC.

The CDR3 DNA reads as TGTGCCAGCAGCTCGCTTAGCGGGGACTACGAGCAGTACTTC. This translates into CASSSLSGDYEQYF. The chain carries TRBV11-2 and TRBJ2-7, with 8 bases aligning to TRBD2. J was trimmed by 3 bases and V by 4 bases; bases with no gene match: 5. Germline lookup yields CDR1 SGHAT and CDR2 FQNNGV. The CDR3 runs 14 residues.

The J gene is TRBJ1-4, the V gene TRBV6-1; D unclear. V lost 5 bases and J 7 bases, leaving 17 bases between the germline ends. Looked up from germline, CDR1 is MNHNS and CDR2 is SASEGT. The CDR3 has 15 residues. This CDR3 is CASSRSGRGAEKLFF. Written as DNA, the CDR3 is TGTGCCAGCAGTAGGTCGGGCCGGGGTGCTGAAAAACTGTTTTTT.

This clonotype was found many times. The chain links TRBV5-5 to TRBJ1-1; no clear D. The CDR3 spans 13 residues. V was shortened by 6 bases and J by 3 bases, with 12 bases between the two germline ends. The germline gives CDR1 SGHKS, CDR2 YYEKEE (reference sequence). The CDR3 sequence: CASMVGPHTEAFF. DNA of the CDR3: TGTGCCAGCATGGTGGGTCCACACACTGAAGCTTTCTTT.

This CDR3 is CASTSGQGQETQYF. As DNA, the CDR3 is TGTGCCAGCACGTCGGGACAGGGGCAAGAGACCCAGTACTTC. The genes are TRBV7-8 and TRBJ2-5, with 10 bases matching TRBD1. Germline CDR1 reads SGHVS; CDR2 reads FQNEAQ. J was trimmed by 2 bases and V by 7 bases; bases with no gene match: 4. The CDR3 runs to 14 residues.

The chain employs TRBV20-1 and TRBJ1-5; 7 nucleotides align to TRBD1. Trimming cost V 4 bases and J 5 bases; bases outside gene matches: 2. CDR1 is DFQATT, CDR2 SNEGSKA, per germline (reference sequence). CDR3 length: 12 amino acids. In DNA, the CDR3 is TGCAGTGCTACTACAGGGGATCAGCCCCAGCATTTT. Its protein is CSATTGDQPQHF.

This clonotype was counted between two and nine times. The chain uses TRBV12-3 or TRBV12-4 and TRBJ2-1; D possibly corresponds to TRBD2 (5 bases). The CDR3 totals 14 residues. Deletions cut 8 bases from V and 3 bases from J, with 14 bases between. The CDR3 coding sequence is TGTGCCAGCGCGTCGGGGTCCTTCTACAATGAGCAGTTCTTC. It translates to CASASGSFYNEQFF.

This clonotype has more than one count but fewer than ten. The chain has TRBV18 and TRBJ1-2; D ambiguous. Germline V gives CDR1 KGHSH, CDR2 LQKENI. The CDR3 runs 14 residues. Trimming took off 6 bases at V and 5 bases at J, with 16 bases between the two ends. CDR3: CASSPGSSPYGYTF. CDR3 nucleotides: TGTGCCAGCTCGCCCGGATCGTCACCGTATGGCTACACCTTC.

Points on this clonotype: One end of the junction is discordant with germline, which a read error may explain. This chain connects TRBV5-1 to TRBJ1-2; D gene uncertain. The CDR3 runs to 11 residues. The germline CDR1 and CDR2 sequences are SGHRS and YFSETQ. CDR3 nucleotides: TGCGCCAGCAGCTTGGAAGAGATCCAAACTTTC. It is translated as CASSLEEIQTF.

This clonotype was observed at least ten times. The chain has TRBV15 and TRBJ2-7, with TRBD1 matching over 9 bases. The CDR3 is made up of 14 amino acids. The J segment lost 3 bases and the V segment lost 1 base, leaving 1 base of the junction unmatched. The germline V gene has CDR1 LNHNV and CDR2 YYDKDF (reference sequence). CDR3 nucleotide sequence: TGTGCCACCAGCAGAGGGGACAGGGTCTACGAGCAGTACTTC. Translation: CATSRGDRVYEQYF.

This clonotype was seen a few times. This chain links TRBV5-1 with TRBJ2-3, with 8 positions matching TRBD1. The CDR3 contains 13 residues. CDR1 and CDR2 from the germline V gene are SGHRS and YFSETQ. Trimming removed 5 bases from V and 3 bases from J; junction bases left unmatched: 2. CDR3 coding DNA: TGCGCCAGCAGACAGGGGGAGACAGATACGCAGTATTTT. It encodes CASRQGETDTQYF.

CDR3 sequence (DNA): TGCAGTGCTAGCGGGGGGGCTAGGGAGACCCAGTACTTC. Translation: CSASGGARETQYF. V is TRBV20-1 and J is TRBJ2-5, with TRBD2 identical over 8 bases. There are 13 residues in the CDR3. Trimming took 3 bases from V and 5 from J; bases not matched to a gene: 5. Germline lookup yields CDR1 DFQATT and CDR2 SNEGSKA (reference sequence).

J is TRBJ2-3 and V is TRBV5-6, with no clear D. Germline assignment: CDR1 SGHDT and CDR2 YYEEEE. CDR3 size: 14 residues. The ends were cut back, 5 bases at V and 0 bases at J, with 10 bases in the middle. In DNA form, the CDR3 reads TGTGCCAGCAGGCTTTCCCTTAGCACAGATACGCAGTATTTT. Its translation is CASRLSLSTDTQYF.

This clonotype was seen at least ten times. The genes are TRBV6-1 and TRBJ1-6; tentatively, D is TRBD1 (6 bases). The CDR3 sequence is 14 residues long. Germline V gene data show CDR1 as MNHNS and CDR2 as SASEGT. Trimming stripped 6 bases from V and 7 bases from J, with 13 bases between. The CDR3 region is CASRRPTGNSPLHF. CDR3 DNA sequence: TGTGCCAGCAGACGACCTACAGGGAATTCACCCCTCCACTTT.

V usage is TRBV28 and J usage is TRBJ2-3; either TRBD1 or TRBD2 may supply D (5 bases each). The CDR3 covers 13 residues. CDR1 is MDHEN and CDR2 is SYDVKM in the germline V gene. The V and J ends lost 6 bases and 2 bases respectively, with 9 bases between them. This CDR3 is CASRRDPTDTQYF. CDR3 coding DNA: TGTGCCAGCAGACGGGACCCCACAGATACGCAGTATTTT.

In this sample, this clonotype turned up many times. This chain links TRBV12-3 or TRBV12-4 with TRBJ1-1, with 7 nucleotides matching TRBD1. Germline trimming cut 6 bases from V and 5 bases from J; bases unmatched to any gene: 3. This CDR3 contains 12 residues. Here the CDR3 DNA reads TGTGCCAGCAGGACAGGGCAAACTGAAGCTTTCTTT. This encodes CASRTGQTEAFF.

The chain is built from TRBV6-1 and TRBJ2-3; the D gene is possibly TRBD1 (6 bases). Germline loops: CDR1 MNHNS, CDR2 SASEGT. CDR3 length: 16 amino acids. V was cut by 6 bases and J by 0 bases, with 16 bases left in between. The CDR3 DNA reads TGTGCCAGCAGGAGGGGGACGGTGCTAAGCACAGATACGCAGTATTTT. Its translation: CASRRGTVLSTDTQYF.

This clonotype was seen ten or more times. CDR3 amino acids: CASSLTGTPRANVLTF. Here the CDR3 DNA reads TGTGCCAGCAGCTTAACAGGGACGCCCAGGGCCAACGTCCTGACTTTC. V and J are TRBV7-2 and TRBJ2-6, with D maybe TRBD1 (6 bases). V was pared by 2 bases and J by 5 bases, with 13 bases between. This CDR3 is built from 16 residues. Germline values: CDR1 SGHTA, CDR2 FQGNSA.

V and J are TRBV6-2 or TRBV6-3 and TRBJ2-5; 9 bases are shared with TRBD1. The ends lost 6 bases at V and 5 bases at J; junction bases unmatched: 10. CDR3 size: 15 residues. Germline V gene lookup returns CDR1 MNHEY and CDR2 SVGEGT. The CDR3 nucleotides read TGTGCCAGCAGCAAACAGGGGGCATTCGTGGAGACCCAGTACTTC. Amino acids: CASSKQGAFVETQYF.

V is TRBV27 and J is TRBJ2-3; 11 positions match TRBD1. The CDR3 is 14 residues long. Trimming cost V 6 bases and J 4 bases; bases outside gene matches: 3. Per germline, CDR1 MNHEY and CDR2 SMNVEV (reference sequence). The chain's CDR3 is CASRGQGAPDTQYF. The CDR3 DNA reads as TGTGCCAGCAGAGGACAGGGGGCCCCAGATACGCAGTATTTT.

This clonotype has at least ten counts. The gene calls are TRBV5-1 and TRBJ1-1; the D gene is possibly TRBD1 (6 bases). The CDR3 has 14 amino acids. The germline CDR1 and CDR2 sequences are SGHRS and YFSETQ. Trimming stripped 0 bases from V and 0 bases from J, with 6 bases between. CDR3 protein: CASSLGQVNTEAFF. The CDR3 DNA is TGCGCCAGCAGCTTGGGACAGGTGAACACTGAAGCTTTCTTT.